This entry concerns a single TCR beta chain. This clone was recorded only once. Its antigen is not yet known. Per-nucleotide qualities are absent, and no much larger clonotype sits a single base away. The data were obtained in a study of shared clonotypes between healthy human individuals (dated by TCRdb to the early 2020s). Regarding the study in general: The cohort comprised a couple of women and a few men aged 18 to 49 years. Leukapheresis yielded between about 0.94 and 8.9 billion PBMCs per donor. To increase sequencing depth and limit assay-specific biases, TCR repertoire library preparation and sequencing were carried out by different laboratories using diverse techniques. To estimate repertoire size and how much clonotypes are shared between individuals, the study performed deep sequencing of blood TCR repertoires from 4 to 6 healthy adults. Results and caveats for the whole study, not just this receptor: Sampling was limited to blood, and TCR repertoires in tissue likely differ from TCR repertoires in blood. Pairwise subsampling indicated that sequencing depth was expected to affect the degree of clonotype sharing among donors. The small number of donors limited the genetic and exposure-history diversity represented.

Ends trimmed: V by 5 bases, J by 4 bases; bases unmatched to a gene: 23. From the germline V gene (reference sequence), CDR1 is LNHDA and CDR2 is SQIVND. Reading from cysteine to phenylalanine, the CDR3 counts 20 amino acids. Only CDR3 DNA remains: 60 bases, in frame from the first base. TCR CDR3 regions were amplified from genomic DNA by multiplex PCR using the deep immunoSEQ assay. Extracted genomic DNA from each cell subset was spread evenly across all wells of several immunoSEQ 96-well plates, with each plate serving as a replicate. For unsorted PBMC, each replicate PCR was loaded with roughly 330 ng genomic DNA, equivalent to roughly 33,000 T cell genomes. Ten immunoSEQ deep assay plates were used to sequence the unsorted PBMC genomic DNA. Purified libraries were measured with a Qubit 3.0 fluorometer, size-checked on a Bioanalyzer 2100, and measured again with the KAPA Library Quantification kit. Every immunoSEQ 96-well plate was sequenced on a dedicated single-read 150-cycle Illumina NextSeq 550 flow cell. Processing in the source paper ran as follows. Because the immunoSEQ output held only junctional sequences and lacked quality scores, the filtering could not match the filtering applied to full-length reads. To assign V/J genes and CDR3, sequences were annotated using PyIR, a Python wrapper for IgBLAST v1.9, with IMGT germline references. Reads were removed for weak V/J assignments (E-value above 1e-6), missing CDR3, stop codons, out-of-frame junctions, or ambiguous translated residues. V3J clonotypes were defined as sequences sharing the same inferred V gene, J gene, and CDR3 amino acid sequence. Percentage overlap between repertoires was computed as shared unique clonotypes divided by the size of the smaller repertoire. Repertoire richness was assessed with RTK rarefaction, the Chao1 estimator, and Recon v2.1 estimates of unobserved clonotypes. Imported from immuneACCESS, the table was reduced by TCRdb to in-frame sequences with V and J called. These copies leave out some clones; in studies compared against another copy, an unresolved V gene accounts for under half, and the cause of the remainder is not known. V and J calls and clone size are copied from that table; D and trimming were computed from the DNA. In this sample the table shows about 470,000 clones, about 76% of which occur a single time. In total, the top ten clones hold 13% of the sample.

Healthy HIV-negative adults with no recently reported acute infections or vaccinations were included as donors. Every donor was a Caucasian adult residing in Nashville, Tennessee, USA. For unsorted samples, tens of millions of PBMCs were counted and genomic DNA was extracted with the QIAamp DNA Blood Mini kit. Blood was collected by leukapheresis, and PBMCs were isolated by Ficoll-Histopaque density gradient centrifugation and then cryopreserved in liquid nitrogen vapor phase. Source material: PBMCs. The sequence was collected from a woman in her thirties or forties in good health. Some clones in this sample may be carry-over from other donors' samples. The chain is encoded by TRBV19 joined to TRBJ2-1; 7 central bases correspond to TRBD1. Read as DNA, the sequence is TGTGCCAGTAGTGCTACCGGGACAGCCGGCCCGCCACTGAGTTACAATGAGCAGTTCTTC. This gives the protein CASSATGTAGPPLSYNEQFF.